This T cell receptor beta chain was obtained from a study of shared clonotypes between healthy human individuals (dated by TCRdb to about 2020). Describing the broader study: A few men and a couple of women, aged 18 to 49 years, made up the cohort. To estimate repertoire size and how much clonotypes are shared between individuals, the study performed deep sequencing of blood TCR repertoires from a few healthy adults. To increase sequencing depth and limit assay-specific biases, different laboratories used diverse techniques to prepare libraries and sequence TCR repertoires. Between about 0.94 and 8.9 billion PBMCs per donor were obtained by leukapheresis.

The investigation overall reported the following: Because the study included a small number of donors, the genetic and exposure-history diversity represented was limited. Sampling was restricted to blood, and TCR repertoires in tissues likely differ from the TCR repertoires found in blood. Based on pairwise subsampling, the degree of clonotype sharing among donors was expected to be affected by sequencing depth.

About this clone: This receptor's antigen is unknown. Per-nucleotide qualities are absent, and no much larger clonotype sits a single base away.

Using the deep immunoSEQ assay, TCR CDR3 regions were amplified from genomic DNA by multiplex PCR. Genomic DNA extracted from each cell subset was distributed evenly over all wells of several immunoSEQ 96-well plates, and each plate served as one replicate. For unsorted PBMC, roughly 0.3 ug genomic DNA, equal to 25,000 to 35,000 T cell genomes, was loaded into each replicate PCR. Ten immunoSEQ deep assay plates were used to sequence the unsorted PBMC genomic DNA. Purified libraries were quantified with a Qubit 3.0 fluorometer, sized on a Bioanalyzer 2100, and re-quantified with the KAPA Library Quantification kit. Every immunoSEQ 96-well plate was sequenced on a separate single-read 150-cycle Illumina NextSeq 550 flow cell. The paper's processing steps were these. Because the immunoSEQ output held only junctional sequences and lacked quality scores, the filtering could not match the filtering applied to full-length reads. Sequences were annotated with PyIR, a Python wrapper for IgBLAST v1.9, using IMGT germline references to assign V/J genes and CDR3. Reads were filtered out if the reads had weak V/J assignments (E-value above 1e-6), no CDR3, stop codons, out-of-frame junctions, or ambiguous translated residues. V3J clonotypes were defined by identical inferred V gene, J gene, and CDR3 amino acid sequence. The percentage overlap between two repertoires was calculated by dividing the number of shared unique clonotypes by the size of the smaller repertoire. RTK rarefaction, the Chao1 estimator, and Recon v2.1 estimates of unobserved clonotypes were used to assess repertoire richness. TCRdb provides this immuneACCESS table in a form limited to in-frame rearrangements. Some clones are lacking; in checked studies, under half of them reflect an unresolved V gene, and why the rest are absent is not known. V and J calls and clone size are copied from that table; D and trimming were computed from the DNA. Present in this sample are about 490,000 clones, roughly 78% of which were seen just once. More than 10% of the sample goes to the ten largest clones.

Healthy HIV-negative adults with no recently reported acute infections or vaccinations were included as donors. Every donor was a Caucasian adult living in Nashville, Tennessee, USA. For unsorted samples, 90 million or so PBMCs were counted, and genomic DNA was extracted using the QIAamp DNA Blood Mini kit. Blood was obtained by leukapheresis, after which PBMCs were separated by Ficoll-Histopaque density gradient centrifugation and cryopreserved in liquid nitrogen vapor phase. CDR1 and CDR2 are drawn from the germline V gene: SGHRS, YFSETQ. The CDR3 runs 16 amino acids, cysteine and phenylalanine included. CDR3 DNA is the only sequence kept; it has 48 bases, read in frame from the first base. A distance of 21 bases separates the germline ends of V and J, which lose 1 base and 7 bases respectively.

The chain links TRBV5-1 with TRBJ2-7; a tentative D match to TRBD2 spans 5 bases. The sequence was collected from a woman aged 40 to 55 in good health. Some clones in this sample may be carry-over from other donors' samples. Sequenced sample: PBMCs. The CDR3 has the sequence CASSLSVSTTTREQYF. In nucleotide form, the sequence is TGCGCCAGCAGCTTGTCAGTATCAACTACTACTAGGGAGCAGTACTTC.